The 17 T cell receptor beta chains below were found in one sample sequenced in a study of cytotoxic CD8 clonotypes in ibrutinib-treated CLL. Profiled with immunoSEQ multiplex PCR; TCRdb holds only in-frame clones, not every one. This sample yields a few hundred thousand clones, of which roughly 70% are seen a single time; 15% belongs to the top ten. The source material was PBMCs, sampled after 24 months of ibrutinib treatment. The origin of the receptors is a human donor with chronic lymphocytic leukemia.

The rearrangement links TRBV27 to TRBJ2-2; D gene ambiguous. This CDR3 spans 12 amino acids. Between the trimmed V and J ends, which lost 3 bases and 7 bases, there was a span of 6 bases. The germline V gene has CDR1 MNHEY and CDR2 SMNVEV (reference sequence). The CDR3 region has the DNA TGTGCCAGCAGTTTTAGACGCGGGGAGCTGTTTTTT. Translating it yields CASSFRRGELFF.

To note about this clone: An end of the junction differs from the germline gene, which may be a read error. V and J are TRBV7-8 and TRBJ2-7; tentatively, D is TRBD2 (5 bases). The CDR3 is 11 amino acids. Germline V gives CDR1 SGHVS, CDR2 FQNEAQ. CDR3 bases: TGTGTCAGCAGCTTACAGCGGGAGCAGTACTTC. Encoded protein: CVSSLQREQYF.

This sequence joins TRBV28 and TRBJ2-3, with 8 bases identical to TRBD2. V shed 6 bases and J 8 bases; nucleotides not matched to a gene: 13. Germline V gives CDR1 MDHEN, CDR2 SYDVKM. The CDR3 is 15 amino acids. In DNA form, the CDR3 reads TGTGCCAGCAGGGGAGGGACTAGAGGGGCCCCTACGCAGTATTTT. This codes for CASRGGTRGAPTQYF.

V and J are TRBV27 and TRBJ2-3; TRBD2 might be the D (6 bases). CDR3 length: 13 amino acids. Germline V gene data show CDR1 as MNHEY and CDR2 as SMNVEV (reference sequence). V was pared by 9 bases and J by 4 bases, with 14 bases between. CDR3 residues: CASHGGNSDTQYF. The CDR3 nucleotides read TGTGCCAGTCACGGCGGGAACTCAGATACGCAGTATTTT.

This clone was detected only a few times. The rearrangement links TRBV27 to TRBJ2-7, with D possibly called TRBD1 or TRBD2 (5 bases each). The CDR3 covers 17 residues. Trimming cost V 5 bases and J 3 bases, with 23 bases left between them. Germline-derived CDR1 and CDR2 are MNHEY and SMNVEV (reference sequence). The CDR3 DNA is TGTGCCAGCAGTCCGGAGGACGGGACGAGGCTGATCTACGAGCAGTACTTC. Protein product: CASSPEDGTRLIYEQYF.

The V gene is TRBV10-3, the J gene TRBJ2-1; 14 nucleotides align to TRBD2. The CDR3 spans 16 residues. The trim removed 3 bases at V and 10 bases at J, leaving 8 bases unmatched. Per the germline V gene, CDR1 is ENHRY and CDR2 is SYGVKD. This CDR3 is CAISEPGTSGREEQFF. For the CDR3, the DNA is TGTGCCATCAGTGAACCCGGGACTAGCGGGAGAGAAGAGCAGTTCTTC.

This chain links TRBV5-8 with TRBJ1-5; possibly TRBD1 for D (5 bases). V was pared by 3 bases and J by 6 bases, with 16 bases between. CDR1 is SGHTS, CDR2 YDEGEE, per germline. The CDR3 loop spans 15 amino acids. The CDR3 DNA follows: TGTGCCAGCAGCTCCAATTGGGGGGTGGGTCAGCCCCAGCATTTT. Residues: CASSSNWGVGQPQHF.

The CDR3 loop is CASSLEASEAFF. In DNA, the CDR3 is TGTGCCAGCAGCTTAGAGGCATCTGAAGCTTTCTTT. V and J are TRBV11-2 and TRBJ1-1, with D hard to call. The V and J ends lost 0 bases and 6 bases respectively, with 5 bases between them. This CDR3 has 12 amino acids. Germline V gene lookup returns CDR1 SGHAT and CDR2 FQNNGV.

CDR3 protein: CASSYRARRTDTQYF. The CDR3 DNA reads TGTGCCAGCAGTTACAGGGCAAGACGCACAGATACGCAGTATTTT. This chain links TRBV6-5 with TRBJ2-3; D remains unclear. The CDR3 loop spans 15 amino acids. Germline CDR1 and CDR2: MNHEY and SVGAGI. V was trimmed by 2 bases and J by 1 base, leaving 10 bases between them.

This chain uses TRBV7-9 with TRBJ2-7, with 12 bases lining up with TRBD1. The CDR3 has 16 residues. CDR1 and CDR2 (germline): SEHNR, FQNEAQ (reference sequence). The V segment lost 5 bases and the J segment 5 bases; nucleotides outside the gene matches: 10. CDR3 in DNA: TGTGCCAGCAGCGTGGGATCCGGGACAGGGGGCCACGAGCAGTACTTC. Amino acids: CASSVGSGTGGHEQYF.

V gene TRBV10-2 combines with J gene TRBJ2-5; 12 nucleotides match TRBD2. V gave up 7 bases and J gave up 4 bases; unmatched junction bases: 7. Germline loops: CDR1 WSHSY, CDR2 SAAADI. The CDR3 covers 15 residues. This CDR3 is CASTRLAGVAETQYF. CDR3 DNA: TGCGCCAGCACTAGACTAGCGGGAGTGGCAGAGACCCAGTACTTC.

This clone showed up just once. The V call is TRBV30, the J call TRBJ2-5; D may be TRBD2 (6 bases). Germline values: CDR1 GTSNPN, CDR2 SVGIG (reference sequence). There are 14 residues in the CDR3. Trimming removed 2 bases from V and 5 bases from J, with 15 bases in between. CDR3 protein: CAWSRGLIPETQYF. CDR3 nucleotides: TGTGCCTGGAGTAGGGGACTCATCCCTGAGACCCAGTACTTC.

The rearrangement links TRBV5-1 to TRBJ2-1; TRBD2 matches 8 bases. V gave up 0 bases and J gave up 3 bases; unmatched junction bases: 5. Germline lookup yields CDR1 SGHRS and CDR2 YFSETQ. This CDR3 has 16 residues. The CDR3 nucleotides read TGCGCCAGCAGCTTGGTGAGCGGGGGCGTCTACAATGAGCAGTTCTTC. The encoded protein is CASSLVSGGVYNEQFF.

This clone has just a few counts. The chain combines TRBV6-5 with TRBJ2-7, with a possible D match to TRBD2 (5 bases). The germline gives CDR1 MNHEY, CDR2 SVGAGI. This CDR3 region has 14 residues. V lost 3 bases, J lost 4 bases, and 13 bases lay in between. The DNA of the CDR3 is TGTGCCAGCAGTTATTCTCCGGGCGGGTACGAGCAGTACTTC. The encoded protein is CASSYSPGGYEQYF.

The rearrangement uses TRBV4-2 and TRBJ2-7, with D perhaps matching TRBD2 (6 bases). Trimming took 1 base from V and 5 from J, leaving 9 bases between them. The CDR3 length is 13 residues. Germline values: CDR1 LGHNA, CDR2 YNFKEQ. DNA for the CDR3: TGTGCCAGCAGCCAAGTACTAGCAAACGAGCAGTACTTC. Protein: CASSQVLANEQYF.

This clone was seen only a few times. The rearrangement uses TRBV7-3 and TRBJ1-1; a possible D gene is TRBD1 (5 bases). Germline CDR1 reads SGHTA; CDR2 reads FQGTGA. CDR3 length: 13 amino acids. V was shortened by 5 bases and J by 3 bases, with 10 bases between the two germline ends. CDR3 bases: TGTGCCAGCAGCCACGGGGCGGACACTGAAGCTTTCTTT. It is translated as CASSHGADTEAFF. The full variable domain, its missing parts supplied by reference TRBV7-3 and TRBJ1-1, is GAGVSQTPSNKVTEKGKYVELRCDPISGHTALYWYRQSLGQGPEFLIYFQGTGAADDSGLPNDRFFAVRPEGSVSTLKIQRTERGDSAVYLCASSHGADTEAFFGQGTRLTVV.

This clone appeared a single time. The V gene is TRBV29-1, the J gene TRBJ2-7; D unclear. CDR3 length: 12 residues. Looked up from germline, CDR1 is SQVTM and CDR2 is ANQGSEA. The V end was cut by 3 bases, the J end by 3 bases, with 9 bases between. The CDR3 spells CSVDTTDYEQYF. CDR3 sequence (DNA): TGCAGCGTTGATACTACTGACTACGAGCAGTACTTC.